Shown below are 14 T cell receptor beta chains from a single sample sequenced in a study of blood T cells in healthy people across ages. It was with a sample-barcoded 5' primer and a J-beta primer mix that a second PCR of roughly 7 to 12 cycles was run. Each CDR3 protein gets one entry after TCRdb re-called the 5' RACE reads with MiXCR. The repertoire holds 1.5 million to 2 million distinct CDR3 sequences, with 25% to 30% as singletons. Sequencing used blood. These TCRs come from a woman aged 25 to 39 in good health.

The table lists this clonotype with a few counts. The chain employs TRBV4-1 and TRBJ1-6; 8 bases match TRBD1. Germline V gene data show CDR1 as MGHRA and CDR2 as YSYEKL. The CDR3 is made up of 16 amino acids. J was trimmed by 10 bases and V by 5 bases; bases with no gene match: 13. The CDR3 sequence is CASSKTPGQASSPLHF. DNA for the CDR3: TGCGCCAGCAGCAAAACTCCGGGACAGGCATCGTCACCCCTCCACTTT.

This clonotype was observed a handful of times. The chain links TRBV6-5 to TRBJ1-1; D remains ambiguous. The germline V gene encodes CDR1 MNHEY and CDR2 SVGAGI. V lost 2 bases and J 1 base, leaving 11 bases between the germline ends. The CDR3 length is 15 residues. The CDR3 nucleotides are TGTGCCAGCAGTTACGCAGCGCAGACGAACACTGAAGCTTTCTTT. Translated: CASSYAAQTNTEAFF.

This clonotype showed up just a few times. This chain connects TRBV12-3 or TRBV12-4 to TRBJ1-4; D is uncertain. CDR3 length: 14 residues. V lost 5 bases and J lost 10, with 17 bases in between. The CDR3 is CASSLSLSRLKLFF. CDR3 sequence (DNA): TGTGCCAGCAGTCTGAGTTTGAGCCGGCTAAAACTGTTTTTT.

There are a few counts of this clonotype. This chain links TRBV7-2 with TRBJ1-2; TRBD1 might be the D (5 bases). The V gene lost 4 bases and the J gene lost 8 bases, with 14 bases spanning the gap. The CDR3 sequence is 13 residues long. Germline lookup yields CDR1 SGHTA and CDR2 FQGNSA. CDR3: CASSSGAQGGYTF. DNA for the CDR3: TGTGCCAGCAGCTCCGGGGCCCAAGGAGGCTACACCTTC.

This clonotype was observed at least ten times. CDR3 in amino acids: CASSPAGGQPYNEQFF. The CDR3, as DNA: TGCGCCAGCAGCCCCGCGGGGGGCCAGCCCTACAATGAGCAGTTCTTC. The gene calls are TRBV5-1 and TRBJ2-1, with 8 bases fitting TRBD2. CDR1 is SGHRS and CDR2 is YFSETQ in the germline V gene. Germline trimming cut 4 bases from V and 2 bases from J; bases unmatched to any gene: 8. The CDR3 is made up of 16 amino acids.

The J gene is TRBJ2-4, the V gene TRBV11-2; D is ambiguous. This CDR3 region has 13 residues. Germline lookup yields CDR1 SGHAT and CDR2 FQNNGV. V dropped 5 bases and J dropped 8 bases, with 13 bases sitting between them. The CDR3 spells CASSATPGYIQYF. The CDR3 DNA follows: TGTGCCAGCAGCGCAACTCCCGGGTACATTCAGTACTTC. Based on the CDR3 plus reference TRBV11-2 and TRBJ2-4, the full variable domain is EAGVAQSPRYKIIEKRQSVAFWCNPISGHATLYWYQQILGQGPKLLIQFQNNGVVDDSQLPKDRFSAERLKGVDSTLKIQPAKLEDSAVYLCASSATPGYIQYFGAGTRLSVL.

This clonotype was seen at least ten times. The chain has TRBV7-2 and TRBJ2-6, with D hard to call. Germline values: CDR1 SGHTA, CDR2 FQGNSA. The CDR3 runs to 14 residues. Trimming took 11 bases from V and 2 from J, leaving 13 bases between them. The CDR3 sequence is CAQDGPTGANVLTF. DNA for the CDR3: TGTGCCCAGGACGGACCTACTGGGGCCAACGTCCTGACTTTC.

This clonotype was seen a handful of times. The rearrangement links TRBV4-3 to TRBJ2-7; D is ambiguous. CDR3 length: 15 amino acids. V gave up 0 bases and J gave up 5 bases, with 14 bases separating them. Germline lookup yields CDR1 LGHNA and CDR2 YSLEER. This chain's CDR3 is CASSQDWAPTDEQYF. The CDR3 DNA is TGCGCCAGCAGCCAAGATTGGGCCCCCACGGACGAGCAGTACTTC.

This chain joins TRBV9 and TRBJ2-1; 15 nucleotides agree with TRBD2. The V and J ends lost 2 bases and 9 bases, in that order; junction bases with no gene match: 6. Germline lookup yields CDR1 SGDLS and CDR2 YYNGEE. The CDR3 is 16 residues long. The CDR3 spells CASSVGLAGGLVEQFF. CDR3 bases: TGTGCCAGCAGCGTGGGACTAGCGGGAGGTTTGGTTGAGCAGTTCTTC.

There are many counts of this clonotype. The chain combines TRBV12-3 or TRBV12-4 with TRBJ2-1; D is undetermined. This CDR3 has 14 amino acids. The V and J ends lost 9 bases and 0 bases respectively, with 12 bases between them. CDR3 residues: CASGAESSYNEQFF. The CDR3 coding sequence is TGTGCCAGTGGCGCGGAAAGCTCCTACAATGAGCAGTTCTTC.

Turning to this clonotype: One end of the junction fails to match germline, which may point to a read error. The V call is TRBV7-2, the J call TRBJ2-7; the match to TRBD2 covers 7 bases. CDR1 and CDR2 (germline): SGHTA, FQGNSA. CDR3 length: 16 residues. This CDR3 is CASILGRDLTSYEQYF. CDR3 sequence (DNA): TGTGCCAGCATCTTAGGGAGGGACTTAACTTCCTACGAGCAGTACTTC.

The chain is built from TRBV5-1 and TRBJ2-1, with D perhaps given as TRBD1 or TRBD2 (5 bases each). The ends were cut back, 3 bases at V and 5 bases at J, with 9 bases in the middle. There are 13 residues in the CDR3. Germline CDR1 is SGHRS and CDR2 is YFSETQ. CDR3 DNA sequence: TGCGCCAGCAGCTGGGACCTTGACAATGAGCAGTTCTTC. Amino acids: CASSWDLDNEQFF.

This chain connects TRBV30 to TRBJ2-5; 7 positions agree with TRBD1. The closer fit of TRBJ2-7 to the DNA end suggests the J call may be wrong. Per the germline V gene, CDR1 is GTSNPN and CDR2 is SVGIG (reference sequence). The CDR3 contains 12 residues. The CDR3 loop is CAGETGWNEQYF. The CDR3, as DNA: TGTGCCGGTGAGACAGGGTGGAACGAGCAGTACTTC.

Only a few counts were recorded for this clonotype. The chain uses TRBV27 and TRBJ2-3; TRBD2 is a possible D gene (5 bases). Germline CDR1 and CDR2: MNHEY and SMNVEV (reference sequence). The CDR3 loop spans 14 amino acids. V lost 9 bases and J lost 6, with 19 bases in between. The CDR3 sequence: CASHSYPPGDTQYF. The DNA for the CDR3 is TGTGCCAGTCACAGTTACCCGCCGGGGGATACGCAGTATTTT.